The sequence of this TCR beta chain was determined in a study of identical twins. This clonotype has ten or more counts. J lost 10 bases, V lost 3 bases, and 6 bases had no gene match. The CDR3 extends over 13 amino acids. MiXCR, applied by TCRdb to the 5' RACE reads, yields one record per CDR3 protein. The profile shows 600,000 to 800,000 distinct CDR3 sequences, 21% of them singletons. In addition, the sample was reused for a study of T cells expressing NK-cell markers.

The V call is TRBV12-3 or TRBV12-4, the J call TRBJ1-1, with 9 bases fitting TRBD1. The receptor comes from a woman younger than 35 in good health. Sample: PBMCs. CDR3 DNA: TGTGCCAGCAGTTTGAACAGGGGGCTATCAGCTTTCTTT. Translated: CASSLNRGLSAFF.